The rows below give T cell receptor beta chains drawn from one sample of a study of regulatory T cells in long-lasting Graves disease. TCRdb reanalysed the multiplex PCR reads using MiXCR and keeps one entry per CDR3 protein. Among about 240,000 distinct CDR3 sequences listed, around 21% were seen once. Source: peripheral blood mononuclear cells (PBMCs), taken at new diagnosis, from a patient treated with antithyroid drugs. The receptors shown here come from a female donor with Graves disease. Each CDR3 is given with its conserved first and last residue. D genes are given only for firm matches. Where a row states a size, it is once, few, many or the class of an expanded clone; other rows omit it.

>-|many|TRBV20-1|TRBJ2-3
TGCAGTGCTAGAGATAGCGGTATGCCAGATACGCAGTATTTT
CSARDSGMPDTQYF
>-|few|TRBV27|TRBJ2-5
TGTGCCAGCAGTTTAAACCCCAAAGAGACCCAGTACTTC
CASSLNPKETQYF
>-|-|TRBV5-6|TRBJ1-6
TGTGCCAGCATCGGGTTACCCCTCCACTTT
CASIGLPLHF
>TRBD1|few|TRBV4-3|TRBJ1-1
TGCGCCAGCACCCCCGGGACAGGGGTTACTGAAGCTTTCTTT
CASTPGTGVTEAFF
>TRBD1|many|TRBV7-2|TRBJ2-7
TGTGCCAGCAGCCTTGGGGACAGCCCCTACGAGCAGTACTTC
CASSLGDSPYEQYF
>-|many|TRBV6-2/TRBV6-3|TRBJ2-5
TGTGCCAGCAGTTGGACGGTTTTAGAGACCCAGTACTTC
CASSWTVLETQYF
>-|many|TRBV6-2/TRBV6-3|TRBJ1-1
TGTGCCAGCAGTTACGGGGGGGAGAACACTGAAGCTTTCTTT
CASSYGGENTEAFF
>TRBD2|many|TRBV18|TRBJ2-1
TGTGCCAGCTCACCTTCGACTAGCGGGAGAGGTGAGCAGTTCTTC
CASSPSTSGRGEQFF
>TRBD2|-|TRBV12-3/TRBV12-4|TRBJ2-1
TGTGCCAGCAGTTTAGTCCTCTCTCGCGGGGGGTCCAATGAGCAGTTCTTC
CASSLVLSRGGSNEQFF
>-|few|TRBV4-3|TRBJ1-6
TGCGCCAGCAGCCAGGGTGGGCTCGCAGAGGAAAATTCACCCCTCCACTTT
CASSQGGLAEENSPLHF
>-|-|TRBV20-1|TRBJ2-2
TGCAGTGTGGCGTCCCCGAACACCGGGGAGCTGTTTTTT
CSVASPNTGELFF
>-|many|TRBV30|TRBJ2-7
TGTGCCTGGAGGTGGGGGCCCTCTTCTCGGGAGCAGTACTTC
CAWRWGPSSREQYF
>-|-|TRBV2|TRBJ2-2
TGTGCCAGCAGTCCTATAGTGGTAATCGGGGAGCTGTTTTTT
CASSPIVVIGELFF
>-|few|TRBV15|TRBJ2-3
TGTGCCACCAGCAGAGATGTGCAGGGGACAGATACGCAGTATTTT
CATSRDVQGTDTQYF
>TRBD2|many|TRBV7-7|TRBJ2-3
TGTGCCAGCAGCTTAAGGATCACGGGACTAGCGGGTTCAGATACGCAGTATTTT
CASSLRITGLAGSDTQYF
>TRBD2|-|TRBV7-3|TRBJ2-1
TGTGCCAGCAGCTTCCGACTAGCGGGTGTCAGTGAGCAGTTCTTC
CASSFRLAGVSEQFF
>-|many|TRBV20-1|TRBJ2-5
TGCAGTGCTAGAGACCCCTCGGCTAGCAGAGAGACCCAGTACTTC
CSARDPSASRETQYF
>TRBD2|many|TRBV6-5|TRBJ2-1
TGTGCCAGCAGTTACTCGATCGGGGGGGATAGTGAGCAGTTCTTC
CASSYSIGGDSEQFF
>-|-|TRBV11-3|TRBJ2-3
TGTGCCAGCAGCCTCAAAAGGGTATCAGATACGCAGTATTTT
CASSLKRVSDTQYF
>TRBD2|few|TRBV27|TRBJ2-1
TGTGCCAGCAGTCCCGGACTAGCGGGGGGGAGCTCCTACAATGAGCAGTTCTTC
CASSPGLAGGSSYNEQFF
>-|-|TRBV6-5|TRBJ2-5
TGTGCCAGCAGTTACTCTCCGGAGACCCAGTACTTC
CASSYSPETQYF
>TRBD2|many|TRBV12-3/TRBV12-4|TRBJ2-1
TGTGCCAGCAGTTCGGGAGCGGGGGGGACCTACAATGAGCAGTTCTTC
CASSSGAGGTYNEQFF
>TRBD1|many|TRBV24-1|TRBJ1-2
TGTGCCACCAGTGACCGGACAGGGAAGGATTATGGCTACACCTTC
CATSDRTGKDYGYTF
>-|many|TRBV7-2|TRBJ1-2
TGTGCCAGCAGCTTAGATCCAGAGCCTAACTATGGCTACACCTTC
CASSLDPEPNYGYTF
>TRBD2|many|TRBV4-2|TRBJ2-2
TGTGCCAGCAGCCAACTCAGCGGGAGAGGGGCTAAGTGGAACACCGGGGAGCTGTTTTTT
CASSQLSGRGAKWNTGELFF
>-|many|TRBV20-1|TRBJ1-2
TGCGGAAGCACCGATCGGACTAACTATGGCTACACCTTC
CGSTDRTNYGYTF
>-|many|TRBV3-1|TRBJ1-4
TGTGCCAGCAGCCACCAGGGTGGAGAAAAACTGTTTTTT
CASSHQGGEKLFF
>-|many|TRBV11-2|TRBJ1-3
TGTGCCAGCAGCTTATACTCTGGAAACACCATATATTTT
CASSLYSGNTIYF
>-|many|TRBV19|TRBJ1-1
TGTGCCAGTACTCCCTGGCGGTCCCCGATCCCCGCTGAAGCTTTCTTT
CASTPWRSPIPAEAFF
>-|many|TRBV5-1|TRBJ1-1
TGCGCCAGCAGTGGAGACACCAACACTGAAGCTTTCTTT
CASSGDTNTEAFF
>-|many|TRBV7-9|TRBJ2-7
TGTGCCAGCAGCTTAAGCAGGTACGAGCAGTACTTC
CASSLSRYEQYF
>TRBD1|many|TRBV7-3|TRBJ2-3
TGTGCCAGCAGCTTATTAGGGGGCGCAGATACGCAGTATTTT
CASSLLGGADTQYF
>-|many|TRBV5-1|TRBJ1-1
TGCGCCAGCAGCTTGGAAGGGGTTTCGTGGACTTTCTTT
CASSLEGVSWTFF
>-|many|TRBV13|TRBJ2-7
TGTGCCAGCAGTAGAGTGGGGGGTACTTCCTACGAGCAGTACTTC
CASSRVGGTSYEQYF
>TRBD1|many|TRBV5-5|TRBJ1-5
TGTGCCAGCAGCCTCGCCGGGGACAGGAGCAATCAGCCCCAGCATTTT
CASSLAGDRSNQPQHF
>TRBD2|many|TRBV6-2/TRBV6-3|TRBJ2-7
TGTGCCAGCAGTTATCAGACTAGCGGGAGGTACGAGCAGTACTTC
CASSYQTSGRYEQYF
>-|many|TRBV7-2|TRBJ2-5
TGTGCCAGCAGCTTAGGGTCAGGGCAAGAGACCCAGTACTTC
CASSLGSGQETQYF
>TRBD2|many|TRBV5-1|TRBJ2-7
TGCGCCAGCAGGCTAGCGGGGACCTACGAGCAGTACTTC
CASRLAGTYEQYF
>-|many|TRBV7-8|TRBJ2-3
TGTGCCAGCACTGGTGCAGATACGCAGTATTTT
CASTGADTQYF
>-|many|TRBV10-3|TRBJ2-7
TGTGCCATCAGTGAGTCGGGCAGGGCGCTATCATCCTCCTACGAGCAGTACTTC
CAISESGRALSSSYEQYF
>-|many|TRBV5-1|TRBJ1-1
TGCGCCAGCAGCTTGGTCGGGAGAGAGGGGCAAGCTTTCTTT
CASSLVGREGQAFF
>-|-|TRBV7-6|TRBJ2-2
TGTGCCAGCAGCTTAATCTCGGGCACGGGGAGGAACACCGGGGAGCTGTTTTTT
CASSLISGTGRNTGELFF
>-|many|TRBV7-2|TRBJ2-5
TGTGCCAGCAGCTTAGGGGGGGGGGCGGAGACCCAGTACTTC
CASSLGGGAETQYF
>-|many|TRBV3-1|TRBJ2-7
TGTGCCAGCAGCCAACGGGCCGGGGACAACGAGCAGTACTTC
CASSQRAGDNEQYF
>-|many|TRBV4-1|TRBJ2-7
TGCGCCAGCAGCCAAGGGGAGGGGGGCTACGAGCAGTACTTC
CASSQGEGGYEQYF
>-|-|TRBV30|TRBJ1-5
TGTGCCTGGAGCGGACGGGGGGGTGCCCAGCATTTT
CAWSGRGGAQHF